This TCR beta chain was sequenced during a study of blood T cell repertoires in COVID-19. The data were produced by immunoSEQ multiplex PCR, yet TCRdb's version contains in-frame clones alone and is incomplete. The sample has under 200,000 clones, more than 60% seen once; the top ten hold roughly 8.6%. Per the germline V gene, CDR1 is LNHDA and CDR2 is SQIVND (reference sequence). Between the trimmed V and J ends, which lost 4 bases and 1 base, there was a span of 11 bases. The CDR3 has 15 amino acids. Specimen: peripheral blood. The TCR comes from a man aged 55 to 69 with acute or convalescent COVID-19. The chain recombines TRBV19 with TRBJ1-5; tentatively, D is TRBD1 (5 bases). CDR3 residues: CASSRQGGSNQPQHF. In DNA form, the CDR3 reads TGTGCCAGTAGTAGGCAGGGTGGCAGCAATCAGCCCCAGCATTTT.